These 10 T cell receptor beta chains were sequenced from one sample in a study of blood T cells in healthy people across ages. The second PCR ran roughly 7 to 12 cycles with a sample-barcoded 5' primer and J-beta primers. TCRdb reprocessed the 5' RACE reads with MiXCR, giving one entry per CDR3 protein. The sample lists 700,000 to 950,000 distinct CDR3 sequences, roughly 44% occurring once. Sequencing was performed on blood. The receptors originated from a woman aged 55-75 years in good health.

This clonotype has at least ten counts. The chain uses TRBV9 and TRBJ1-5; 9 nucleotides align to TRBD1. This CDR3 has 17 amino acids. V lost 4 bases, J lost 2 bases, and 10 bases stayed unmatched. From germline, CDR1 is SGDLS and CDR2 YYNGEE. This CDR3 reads CASSPRDRADGNQPQHF. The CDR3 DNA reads TGTGCCAGCAGCCCCCGGGACAGGGCTGACGGCAATCAGCCCCAGCATTTT.

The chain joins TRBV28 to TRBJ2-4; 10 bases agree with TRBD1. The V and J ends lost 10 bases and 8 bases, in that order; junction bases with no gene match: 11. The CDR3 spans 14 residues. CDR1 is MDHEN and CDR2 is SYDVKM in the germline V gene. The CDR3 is CAINRQGARDIQYF. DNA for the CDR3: TGTGCCATCAATCGACAGGGGGCGCGGGACATTCAGTACTTC. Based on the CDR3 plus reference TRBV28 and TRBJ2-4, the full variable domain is DVKVTQSSRYLVKRTGEKVFLECVQDMDHENMFWYRQDPGLGLRLIYFSYDVKMKEKGDIPEGYSVSREKKERFSLILESASTNQTSMYLCAINRQGARDIQYFGAGTRLSVL.

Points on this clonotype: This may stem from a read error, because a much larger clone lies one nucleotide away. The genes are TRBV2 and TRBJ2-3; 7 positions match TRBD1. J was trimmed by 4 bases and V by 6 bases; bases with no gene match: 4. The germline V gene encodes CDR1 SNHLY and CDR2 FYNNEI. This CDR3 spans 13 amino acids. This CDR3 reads CASREQGSDTQYF. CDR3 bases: TGTGCCAGCAGGGAACAGGGGTCAGATACGCAGTATTTT.

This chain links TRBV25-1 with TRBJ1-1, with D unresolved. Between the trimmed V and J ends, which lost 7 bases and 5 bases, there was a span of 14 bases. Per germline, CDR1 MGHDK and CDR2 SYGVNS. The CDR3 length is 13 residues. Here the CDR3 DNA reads TGTGCCAGCACCAGAGGGTCGGGGACTGAAGCTTTCTTT. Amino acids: CASTRGSGTEAFF.

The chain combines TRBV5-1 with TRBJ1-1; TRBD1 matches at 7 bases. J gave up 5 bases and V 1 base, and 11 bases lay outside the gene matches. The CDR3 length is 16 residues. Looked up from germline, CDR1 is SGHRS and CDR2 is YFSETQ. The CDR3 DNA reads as TGCGCCAGCAGCTTGCAACAGGGGTTTTCGGGAACTGAAGCTTTCTTT. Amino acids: CASSLQQGFSGTEAFF.

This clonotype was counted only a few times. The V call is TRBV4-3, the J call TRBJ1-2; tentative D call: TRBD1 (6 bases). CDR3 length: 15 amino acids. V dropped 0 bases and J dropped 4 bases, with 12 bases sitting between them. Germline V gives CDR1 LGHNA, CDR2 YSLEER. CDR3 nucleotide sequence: TGCGCCAGCAGCCAAGAGGCGGGGGCGGGCTATGGCTACACCTTC. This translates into CASSQEAGAGYGYTF.

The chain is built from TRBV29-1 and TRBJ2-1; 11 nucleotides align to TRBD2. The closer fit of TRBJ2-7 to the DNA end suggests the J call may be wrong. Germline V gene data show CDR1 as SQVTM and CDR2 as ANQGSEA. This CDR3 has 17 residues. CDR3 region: CSAQGLAGSKTYNEQYF. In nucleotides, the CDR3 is TGCAGCGCCCAAGGACTAGCGGGTTCGAAGACCTACAATGAGCAGTACTTC.

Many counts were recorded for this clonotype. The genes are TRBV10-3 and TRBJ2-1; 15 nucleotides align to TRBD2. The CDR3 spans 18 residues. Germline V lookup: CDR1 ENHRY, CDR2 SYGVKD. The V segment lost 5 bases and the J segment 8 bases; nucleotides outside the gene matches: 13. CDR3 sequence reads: CAISSAPGLAGGSDEQFF. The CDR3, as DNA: TGTGCCATCAGTAGCGCCCCGGGACTAGCGGGAGGAAGCGATGAGCAGTTCTTC.

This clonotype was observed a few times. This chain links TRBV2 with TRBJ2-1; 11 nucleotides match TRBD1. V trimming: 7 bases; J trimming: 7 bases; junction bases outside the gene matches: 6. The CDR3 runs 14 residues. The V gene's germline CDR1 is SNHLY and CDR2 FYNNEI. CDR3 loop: CASTRGQGANEQFF. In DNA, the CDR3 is TGTGCCAGCACCCGAGGACAGGGGGCAAATGAGCAGTTCTTC. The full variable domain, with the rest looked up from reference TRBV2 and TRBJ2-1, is EPEVTQTPSHQVTQMGQEVILRCVPISNHLYFYWYRQILGQKVEFLVSFYNNEISEKSEIFDDQFSVERPDGSNFTLKIRSTKLEDSAMYFCASTRGQGANEQFFGPGTRLTVL.

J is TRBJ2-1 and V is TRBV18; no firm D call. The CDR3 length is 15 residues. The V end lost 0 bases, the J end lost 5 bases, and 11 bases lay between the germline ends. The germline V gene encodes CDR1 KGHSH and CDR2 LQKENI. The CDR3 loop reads CASSPPAARDNEQFF. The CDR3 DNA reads TGTGCCAGCTCACCACCCGCGGCCCGGGACAATGAGCAGTTCTTC. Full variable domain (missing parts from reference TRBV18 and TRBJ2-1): NAGVMQNPRHLVRRRGQEARLRCSPMKGHSHVYWYRQLPEEGLKFMVYLQKENIIDESGMPKERFSAEFPKEGPSILRIQQVVRGDSAAYFCASSPPAARDNEQFFGPGTRLTVL.